These T cell receptor beta chains were read from a single sample in a study of blood T cell repertoires in COVID-19. Measured with immunoSEQ multiplex PCR; TCRdb has only the in-frame clones, and not every one. Altogether tens of thousands of clones are present, around 80% being singletons, with the ten largest covering about a fifth. What was sequenced was peripheral blood. These receptor sequences come from a woman in her 50s with acute or convalescent COVID-19. The CDR3 runs from the conserved cysteine through the conserved F or W. The D gene is left open where the match is weak. Clone size is stated in some rows and not others, as once, few, many or a class when expanded.

clone_size j_call v_call d_call cdr3_nt cdr3_aa
- TRBJ1-6 TRBV6-1 - TGTGCCAGCAGTGAGAGAGGGGGTTATAATTCACCCCTCCACTTT CASSERGGYNSPLHF
- TRBJ1-2 TRBV5-1 TRBD1 TGCGCCAGCAGCTATGGGACAGGGGGCGCATTGGACTATGGCTACACCTTC CASSYGTGGALDYGYTF
- TRBJ1-4 TRBV9 - TGTGCCAGCAGCGTAGATCGGGGGGCACGTGGGGAAAAACTGTTTTTT CASSVDRGARGEKLFF
- TRBJ1-1 TRBV14 - TGTGCCAGCAGCCAACACTGGACAGCTGAAGCTTTCTTT CASSQHWTAEAFF
- TRBJ2-2 TRBV9 - TGTGCCAGCAGCGTAGCTGGCGGAGGGGAGCTGTTTTTT CASSVAGGGELFF
- TRBJ1-2 TRBV7-3 TRBD1 TGTGCCAGCAGCGGCGGGACAGGACTTAACTATGGCTACACCTTC CASSGGTGLNYGYTF
- TRBJ2-2 TRBV9 TRBD2 TGTGCCAGCAGCCTCTCCGGGGGGAATTTGGGCACCGGGGAGCTGTTTTTT CASSLSGGNLGTGELFF
few TRBJ2-2 TRBV7-6 TRBD2 TGTGCCAGCAGCCCCCTCCCTAGCGGGAGAGAGTCCGGGGAGCTGTTTTTT CASSPLPSGRESGELFF
- TRBJ2-7 TRBV6-2/TRBV6-3 - TGTGCCAGCAGTTACGTGAGTGGCTACGAGCAGTACTTC CASSYVSGYEQYF
- TRBJ1-1 TRBV27 - TGTGCCAGCAGTTTGCTGGGGCAGGCAGCTTTCTTT CASSLLGQAAFF
once TRBJ1-1 TRBV7-9 - TGTGCCAGCAGCCCTACTCAGGGAACTGAAGCTTTCTTT CASSPTQGTEAFF
once TRBJ2-1 TRBV12-3/TRBV12-4 TRBD2 TGTGCCAGCGGGAGGACTAGCGTGGGTGAGCAGTTCTTC CASGRTSVGEQFF
- TRBJ2-1 TRBV5-6 - TGTGCCAGCAGCTTTAGGCTTATCCGGAGGAATGAGCAGTTCTTC CASSFRLIRRNEQFF
- TRBJ1-3 TRBV9 TRBD1 TGTGCCAGCAGCGAGACAGGGGGGGGAAACACCATATATTTT CASSETGGGNTIYF
- TRBJ2-2 TRBV29-1 - TGCAGCGTTGTGCCAGGGCCGAACACCGGGGAGCTGTTTTTT CSVVPGPNTGELFF
once TRBJ2-5 TRBV10-3 TRBD1 TGTGCCATCAGTGCGGAGACAGGGAAACGGGAGACCCAGTACTTC CAISAETGKRETQYF
- TRBJ2-1 TRBV24-1 TRBD1 TGTGCCACCAAACCGACAGGGGGACGTGGTGAGCAGTTCTTC CATKPTGGRGEQFF
- TRBJ2-1 TRBV6-6 TRBD2 TGTGCCAGCTGTAAGGTAGCGGGAGGGAACAATGAGCAGTTCTTC CASCKVAGGNNEQFF
- TRBJ2-7 TRBV28 - TGTGCCAGCAGTTCAGCACCGGGGACCTACGAGCAGTACTTC CASSSAPGTYEQYF
- TRBJ2-5 TRBV10-3 - TGTGCCATCAGTGTGGATCTACAGTGGGAGACCCAGTACTTC CAISVDLQWETQYF
- TRBJ1-3 TRBV7-2 - TGTGCCAGCAGCTTAGCGGGAACAGGGAATGGAAACACCATATATTTT CASSLAGTGNGNTIYF